This T cell receptor beta chain was documented in a study of vaccination effects on CD4 cells after COVID-19. Isolation of CD4+ T cells took place after approximately 10 days of culture. Turning to this clone: What it binds is unknown.

Clones were sequenced by immunoSEQ multiplex PCR, and TCRdb holds only the in-frame ones, with some missing. The table shows 70,000 or so clones, with approximately 80% occurring only once. Germline V gives CDR1 MNHNS, CDR2 SASEGT. The ends lost 3 bases at V and 3 bases at J; junction bases unmatched: 7. The CDR3 runs to 16 residues. The specimen comprised CD4+ T cells from PBMCs cultured without peptide, sampled before COVID-19 vaccination. This chain uses TRBV6-1 with TRBJ2-3, with 9 positions matching TRBD2. The clonotype originates from a human donor who received a COVID-19 vaccine. This chain's CDR3 is CASSDRAGGPTDTQYF. CDR3 nucleotides: TGTGCCAGCAGTGATCGCGCGGGGGGGCCGACAGATACGCAGTATTTT.